These 22 T cell receptor beta chains originate from one sample sequenced in a study of cytomegalovirus exposure and HLA in healthy donors. TCRdb keeps only in-frame clones here, not all; method: immunoSEQ multiplex PCR. Of 65,000 or so clones listed, about 92% were seen once; the top ten hold 1% to 1.5%. The specimen was PBMCs. The receptors here all came from a woman between 18 and 30 years old in good health and CMV-seronegative.

J is TRBJ2-7 and V is TRBV23-1, with 9 bases fitting TRBD1. TRBV23-1 is an open reading frame whose function is uncertain. The V segment lost 7 bases and the J segment 2 bases; nucleotides outside the gene matches: 9. This CDR3 has 15 residues. CDR3 DNA sequence: TGCGCCAGCACCCGGGACAGGGATTTTCCCTACGAGCAGTACTTC. This gives the protein CASTRDRDFPYEQYF.

The V and J genes are TRBV9 and TRBJ1-3; D may be TRBD1 (5 bases). The V end was cut by 7 bases, the J end by 6 bases, with 14 bases between. The CDR3 covers 13 residues. The germline CDR1 and CDR2 sequences are SGDLS and YYNGEE. Here the CDR3 reads CASRFRGKNTIYF. As DNA, the CDR3 is TGTGCCAGCCGGTTCCGGGGGAAAAACACCATATATTTT.

The chain is built from TRBV28 and TRBJ1-2; a possible D gene is TRBD1 (5 bases). CDR1 MDHEN and CDR2 SYDVKM come from the germline V gene. Deletions cut 3 bases from V and 6 bases from J, with 8 bases between. This CDR3 region has 12 residues. This CDR3 reads CASSFGGNGYTF. The DNA for the CDR3 is TGTGCCAGCAGTTTTGGGGGGAATGGCTACACCTTC.

The chain employs TRBV25-1 and TRBJ2-2, with 11 bases aligning to TRBD2. CDR1 and CDR2 (germline): MGHDK, SYGVNS. Germline trimming cut 4 bases from V and 0 bases from J; bases unmatched to any gene: 7. The CDR3 length is 18 residues. This CDR3 reads CASSASLGLAANTGELFF. CDR3 in DNA: TGTGCCAGCAGTGCGTCGTTGGGACTAGCGGCGAACACCGGGGAGCTGTTTTTT.

The chain combines TRBV6-6 with TRBJ1-1; TRBD1 might be the D (6 bases). The CDR3 runs 15 residues. V lost 2 bases and J lost 11, with 21 bases in between. Germline V gene data show CDR1 as MNHNY and CDR2 as SVGAGI (reference sequence). The CDR3 is CASSYGPARGSGAFF. The CDR3 nucleotides are TGTGCCAGCAGTTACGGCCCCGCCAGGGGATCTGGGGCTTTCTTT.

The chain has TRBV6-6 and TRBJ2-7; TRBD2 matches 9 bases. Germline values: CDR1 MNHNY, CDR2 SVGAGI (reference sequence). Trimming removed 2 bases from V and 7 bases from J; junction bases left unmatched: 0. This CDR3 region has 12 residues. Here the CDR3 reads CASSYGLAEQYF. The CDR3 DNA reads TGTGCCAGCAGTTACGGACTAGCGGAGCAGTACTTC.

V is TRBV11-2 and J is TRBJ2-1; TRBD2 agrees at 14 bases. The ends lost 5 bases at V and 6 bases at J; junction bases unmatched: 12. The CDR3 spans 18 residues. Germline CDR1 is SGHAT and CDR2 is FQNNGV. The CDR3 coding sequence is TGTGCCAGCAGCCCCGAGGGGGGGACTAGCGGGAGATTCAATGAGCAGTTCTTC. The encoded protein is CASSPEGGTSGRFNEQFF.

This rearrangement joins TRBV7-9 to TRBJ2-1; 9 bases align to TRBD2. The CDR3 has 15 residues. Germline CDR1 is SEHNR and CDR2 is FQNEAQ (reference sequence). J lost 5 bases, V lost 7 bases, and 9 bases had no gene match. CDR3 protein: CASNRNSGGDNEQFF. The CDR3, as DNA: TGTGCCAGCAACCGAAATAGCGGGGGAGACAATGAGCAGTTCTTC.

V and J are TRBV9 and TRBJ1-1; D unclear. This CDR3 region has 14 residues. Germline V gene lookup returns CDR1 SGDLS and CDR2 YYNGEE. V lost 3 bases and J lost 8, with 17 bases in between. In DNA form, the CDR3 reads TGTGCCAGCAGCGGAGGACGGGGAATTAACGAAGCTTTCTTT. It codes for CASSGGRGINEAFF.

This chain joins TRBV28 and TRBJ2-7; D may be TRBD2 (6 bases). Germline V gene sequence: CDR1 MDHEN, CDR2 SYDVKM. This CDR3 comprises 14 residues. V was shortened by 6 bases and J by 0 bases, with 12 bases between the two germline ends. The CDR3 sequence: CASSTIADSYEQYF. The CDR3 bases are TGTGCCAGCAGCACGATAGCGGACTCCTACGAGCAGTACTTC.

The chain employs TRBV6-1 and TRBJ2-7, with D possibly matching TRBD1 (7 bases). The CDR3 is 13 amino acids. Per the germline V gene, CDR1 is MNHNS and CDR2 is SASEGT. Between the trimmed V and J ends, which lost 6 bases and 2 bases, there was a span of 11 bases. The CDR3 loop reads CASRRDSAYEQYF. The CDR3 nucleotides read TGTGCCAGCAGGCGGGACAGCGCCTACGAGCAGTACTTC.

J is TRBJ2-7 and V is TRBV7-9; 10 nucleotides agree with TRBD1. V was pared by 1 base and J by 5 bases, with 8 bases of the junction left unmatched. The CDR3 runs 16 residues. The V gene's germline CDR1 is SEHNR and CDR2 FQNEAQ (reference sequence). The CDR3 loop is CASSLGGTGEGDEQYF. DNA of the CDR3: TGTGCCAGCAGCTTAGGGGGGACAGGGGAAGGGGACGAGCAGTACTTC.

This sequence joins TRBV7-6 and TRBJ2-5; TRBD1 might be the D (6 bases). The CDR3 is 16 residues long. V was pared by 4 bases and J by 5 bases, with 20 bases between. Germline CDR1 is SGHVS and CDR2 is FNYEAQ. CDR3 sequence reads: CASSSYPIQGMETQYF. The CDR3 bases are TGTGCCAGCAGCTCGTACCCAATACAGGGAATGGAGACCCAGTACTTC.

V is TRBV9 and J is TRBJ2-2, with 8 bases identical to TRBD2. CDR3 size: 15 residues. Germline CDR1 and CDR2: SGDLS and YYNGEE. V trimming: 0 bases; J trimming: 4 bases; junction bases outside the gene matches: 2. The CDR3 nucleotides read TGTGCCAGCAGCGTAGACGGGACTAGCACCGGGGAGCTGTTTTTT. Protein sequence: CASSVDGTSTGELFF.

The chain uses TRBV12-5 and TRBJ2-3; D might be TRBD1 (5 bases). The germline V gene has CDR1 LGHNT and CDR2 FRNRAP. There are 16 residues in the CDR3. Trimming took off 0 bases at V and 6 bases at J, with 16 bases between the two ends. CDR3 bases: TGTGCTAGTGGTTTGGTACAAGGGGAAGGGCGGGATACGCAGTATTTT. It translates to CASGLVQGEGRDTQYF.

J is TRBJ2-1 and V is TRBV19; 7 bases map to TRBD2. With 3 bases clipped from V and 7 bases from J, the junction kept 9 bases outside the gene matches. The CDR3 sequence is 15 residues long. Germline V CDR1 and CDR2: LNHDA, SQIVND (reference sequence). The CDR3 here is CASSIGEGGGNEQFF. The CDR3 DNA sequence: TGTGCCAGTAGTATTGGGGAGGGCGGGGGTAATGAGCAGTTCTTC.

J is TRBJ2-7 and V is TRBV5-5, with 10 bases identical to TRBD1. Trimming took 4 bases from V and 5 from J; bases not matched to a gene: 6. This CDR3 spans 14 amino acids. In germline, CDR1 is SGHKS, CDR2 YYEKEE (reference sequence). The CDR3, as DNA: TGTGCCAGCAGCCAGACAGGGGGCTCTCACGAGCAGTACTTC. This sequence encodes CASSQTGGSHEQYF.

The J gene is TRBJ1-2, the V gene TRBV2; 10 positions match TRBD1. In germline, CDR1 is SNHLY, CDR2 FYNNEI. The CDR3 loop spans 15 amino acids. The J segment lost 2 bases and the V segment lost 6 bases, leaving 6 bases of the junction unmatched. CDR3: CASRGQGYGNYGYTF. The CDR3 coding sequence is TGTGCCAGCAGGGGACAGGGGTATGGGAACTATGGCTACACCTTC.

V is TRBV19 and J is TRBJ1-2; 9 nucleotides match TRBD1. V gave up 4 bases and J gave up 2 bases; unmatched junction bases: 5. There are 15 residues in the CDR3. Germline V gene data show CDR1 as LNHDA and CDR2 as SQIVND (reference sequence). The DNA for the CDR3 is TGTGCCAGTAGTACCCGGGACAGGGCAAACTATGGCTACACCTTC. Translating it yields CASSTRDRANYGYTF.

This rearrangement joins TRBV6-1 to TRBJ1-1; D possibly corresponds to TRBD1 (6 bases). The V end lost 1 base, the J end lost 4 bases, and 13 bases lay between the germline ends. The CDR3 covers 15 residues. Germline-derived CDR1 and CDR2 are MNHNS and SASEGT. The CDR3 is CASSEGLQGSTEAFF. The CDR3 DNA reads as TGTGCCAGCAGTGAAGGACTACAGGGCTCCACTGAAGCTTTCTTT.

This chain connects TRBV28 to TRBJ2-5, with D perhaps matching TRBD2 (6 bases). The germline V gene encodes CDR1 MDHEN and CDR2 SYDVKM. The CDR3 covers 15 residues. Trimming shortened V by 5 bases and J by 4 bases, and 17 bases separated the two germline ends. The CDR3 region has the DNA TGTGCCAGCAGTCCCGGGCTAGTCGGGGGAGAGACCCAGTACTTC. It codes for CASSPGLVGGETQYF.

The CDR3, as DNA: TGTGCCAGCAGGGCTACAGGGTTAGCAGATACGCAGTATTTT. This gives the protein CASRATGLADTQYF. The chain joins TRBV27 to TRBJ2-3; D might be TRBD1 (6 bases). The germline CDR1 and CDR2 sequences are MNHEY and SMNVEV (reference sequence). V shed 6 bases and J shed 4 bases, with 14 bases lying between them. This CDR3 is 14 amino acids long.